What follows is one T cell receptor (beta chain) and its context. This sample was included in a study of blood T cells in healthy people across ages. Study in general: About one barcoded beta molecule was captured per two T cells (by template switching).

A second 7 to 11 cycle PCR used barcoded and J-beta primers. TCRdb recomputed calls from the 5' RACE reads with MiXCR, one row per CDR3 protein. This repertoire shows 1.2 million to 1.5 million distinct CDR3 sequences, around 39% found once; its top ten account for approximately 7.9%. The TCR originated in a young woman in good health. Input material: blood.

The chain's CDR3 is CVHHIPPGLRPTDTQYF. CDR3 nucleotides: TGTGTCCATCACATCCCCCCAGGGCTTCGGCCCACAGATACGCAGTATTTT. The chain recombines TRBV6-2 or TRBV6-3 with TRBJ2-3, with a weak D call TRBD1 (5 bases). Germline V gene lookup returns CDR1 MNHEY and CDR2 SVGEGT. There are 17 residues in the CDR3.